One sample yielded the 14 T cell receptor beta chains listed below, sequenced in a study of molecular identifiers for immune sequencing clone quantification. MiXCR, run by TCRdb on the PCR reads, gives a single entry per CDR3 protein. The sample carries about 330,000 distinct CDR3 sequences, roughly 23% recorded once. Sequencing was done on a sample of naive CD8+ T cells from blood, with Jurkat cell RNA spiked in. Subset indicated: FACS-sorted CD8+CD4-CCR7+CD45RA+ naive T cells. The receptors stem from a human donor in good health. Some libraries in this study had Jurkat cell RNA spiked in.

This clonotype was recorded many times. This chain uses TRBV6-5 with TRBJ2-7; no reliable D call. Trimming cost V 2 bases and J 3 bases, with 8 bases left between them. This CDR3 region has 13 residues. Germline assignment: CDR1 MNHEY and CDR2 SVGAGI. CDR3 nucleotides: TGTGCCAGCAGTTACGCGGATGGCTACGAGCAGTACTTC. This encodes CASSYADGYEQYF.

This clonotype has a count of ten or more. This chain connects TRBV24-1 to TRBJ2-1; 10 bases are shared with TRBD2. Germline CDR1 is KGHDR and CDR2 is SFDVKD. This CDR3 has 16 residues. Trimming took 3 bases from V and 4 from J; bases not matched to a gene: 5. CDR3 sequence reads: CATSDISGRGYNEQFF. The CDR3 nucleotides are TGTGCCACCAGTGATATCAGCGGGAGGGGATACAATGAGCAGTTCTTC.

This clonotype has ten or more counts. V gene TRBV4-1 combines with J gene TRBJ2-7; TRBD1 is a possible D gene (5 bases). This CDR3 has 13 amino acids. The V end was cut by 1 base, the J end by 4 bases, with 8 bases between. Germline V lookup: CDR1 MGHRA, CDR2 YSYEKL. CDR3: CASSQGGRYEQYF. Here the CDR3 DNA reads TGCGCCAGCAGCCAAGGGGGCAGATACGAGCAGTACTTC.

There are a few counts of this clonotype. V is TRBV19 and J is TRBJ2-7, with D tentatively TRBD1 or TRBD2 (5 bases each). This CDR3 has 13 amino acids. The V gene's germline CDR1 is LNHDA and CDR2 SQIVND (reference sequence). The V gene lost 7 bases and the J gene lost 1 base, with 11 bases spanning the gap. This CDR3 reads CASKGDESYEQYF. The CDR3 DNA follows: TGTGCCAGTAAAGGGGACGAATCCTACGAGCAGTACTTC.

The V gene is TRBV7-8, the J gene TRBJ2-5; D might be TRBD2 (6 bases). CDR1 is SGHVS and CDR2 is FQNEAQ in the germline V gene. With 2 bases removed from V and 1 base from J, the gap between germline ends came to 14 bases. The CDR3 runs to 16 residues. CDR3 amino acids: CASSLTAGSSQETQYF. The CDR3 DNA is TGTGCCAGCAGCTTAACAGCGGGCTCCTCCCAAGAGACCCAGTACTTC.

This chain links TRBV27 with TRBJ2-7; perhaps D is TRBD1 or TRBD2 (5 bases each). This CDR3 has 15 residues. CDR1 and CDR2 from the germline V gene are MNHEY and SMNVEV (reference sequence). Trimming cost V 5 bases and J 0 bases, with 14 bases left between them. The CDR3 protein is CASSARGPGSYEQYF. The CDR3 DNA follows: TGTGCCAGCAGTGCTCGGGGACCCGGCTCCTACGAGCAGTACTTC.

This clonotype was detected only a few times. CDR3 DNA sequence: TGTGCCAGCAGCCGCGATCTTTCTAGCGGCTTGAACACCGGGGAGCTGTTTTTT. It encodes CASSRDLSSGLNTGELFF. The chain employs TRBV7-7 and TRBJ2-2; 7 nucleotides agree with TRBD2. The germline V gene has CDR1 SSHAT and CDR2 FNYEAQ (reference sequence). V gave up 5 bases and J gave up 1 base; unmatched junction bases: 13. This CDR3 has 18 amino acids.

This clonotype occurred many times. The genes are TRBV5-1 and TRBJ2-5, with TRBD1 matching 9 bases. CDR1 and CDR2 (germline): SGHRS, YFSETQ. CDR3 length equals 16 residues. V shed 2 bases and J 2 bases; nucleotides not matched to a gene: 7. CDR3 nucleotide sequence: TGCGCCAGCAGCTTCAGTAGGGGACAGGGACAAGAGACCCAGTACTTC. Protein product: CASSFSRGQGQETQYF.

On this clonotype itself: This could be a read error, since a much larger clone is one nucleotide away. The chain has TRBV7-8 and TRBJ2-3; 7 bases are shared with TRBD2. From germline, CDR1 is SGHVS and CDR2 FQNEAQ. The CDR3 totals 18 residues. CDR3 DNA: TGTGCCAGCAGCTTAGTTCAGCAGCGGGGAATCAGCACAGATACGCTGTATTTT. Protein product: CASSLVQQRGISTDTLYF.

The DNA of the CDR3 is TGTGCCAGCACCGACTCGCCCAGGAACGAGCAGTACTTC. This gives the protein CASTDSPRNEQYF. V is TRBV6-6 and J is TRBJ2-7; no reliable D call. The CDR3 sequence is 13 residues long. CDR1 and CDR2 from the germline V gene are MNHNY and SVGAGI (reference sequence). V was trimmed by 7 bases and J by 5 bases, leaving 15 bases between them.

This clonotype appeared many times. The CDR3, as DNA: TGTGCCAGCAGTCGAGGGACAGGAGAGAACACTGAAGCTTTCTTT. This gives the protein CASSRGTGENTEAFF. The chain uses TRBV7-9 and TRBJ1-1; 8 positions match TRBD1. Germline V CDR1 and CDR2: SEHNR, FQNEAQ (reference sequence). V lost 6 bases and J lost 1; bases outside the gene matches: 7. This CDR3 is 15 amino acids long.

Turning to this clonotype: This may be a read error, as it is one base from a much larger clone. The chain has TRBV7-2 and TRBJ2-7; TRBD2 matches at 12 bases. This CDR3 is 16 amino acids long. CDR1 and CDR2 from the germline V gene are SGHTA and FQGNSA. The CDR3: CASNLTGLAGDYEQYF. The CDR3 DNA reads as TGTGCCAGCAACTTAACGGGACTAGCGGGCGACTACGAGCAGTACTTC.

As regards this clonotype: Being one base from a much bigger clone, this may be a read error. The chain combines TRBV9 with TRBJ2-7; D is perhaps TRBD2 (6 bases). V dropped 7 bases and J dropped 6 bases, with 20 bases sitting between them. Per germline, CDR1 SGDLS and CDR2 YYNGEE. The CDR3 is 14 amino acids. DNA of the CDR3: TGTGCCAGCGGCGCGGGGTCCGCGAGGGTCGAGCAGTACTTC. Translation: CASGAGSARVEQYF. Looking up the rest from reference TRBV9 and TRBJ2-7 gives the full variable domain: DSGVTQTPKHLITATGQRVTLRCSPRSGDLSVYWYQQSLDQGLQFLIQYYNGEERAKGNILERFSAQQFPDLHSELNLSSLELGDSALYFCASGAGSARVEQYFGPGTRLTVT.

Details on this clonotype: This may arise from a read error, as a much more abundant clone is one base away. This sequence joins TRBV28 and TRBJ1-5, with a possible D match to TRBD1 (6 bases). The CDR3 runs to 15 residues. Trimming left V 3 bases short and J 5 bases short, with 14 bases between. Germline CDR1 reads MDHEN; CDR2 reads SYDVKM. CDR3 coding DNA: TGTGCCAGCAGTTTTGAGTCAGGGGTTTATCAGCCCCAGCATTTT. It specifies CASSFESGVYQPQHF. Complete variable domain (other parts from reference TRBV28 and TRBJ1-5): DVKVTQSSRYLVKRTGEKVFLECVQDMDHENMFWYRQDPGLGLRLIYFSYDVKMKEKGDIPEGYSVSREKKERFSLILESASTNQTSMYLCASSFESGVYQPQHFGDGTRLSIL.